This T cell receptor (beta chain) was documented in a study of cytomegalovirus exposure and HLA in healthy donors. General study results and limits: There were a few CMV-associated chains whose specificity for CMV antigens was confirmed in vitro. Analysis was carried out at a later point, and it linked a missense DCLRE1C variant to TCR beta V- and J-gene trimming.

PCR amplification relied on 60 Vbeta primers (plus 13 Jbeta primers). Repertoires were generated with immunoSEQ multiplex PCR, while TCRdb's copy carries only in-frame clones and drops some. The sample holds roughly 200,000 clones, roughly 12% seen once. Comment on this clone: The antigen is undetermined.

Source material: PBMCs. This clonotype was obtained from a man aged 50 to 60 in good health and CMV-seropositive.

The CDR3 reads CASSKEYDRAGNTIYF. The CDR3 bases are TGTGCCAGCAGCAAAGAATATGACAGGGCTGGAAACACCATATATTTT. The rearrangement links TRBV21-1 to TRBJ1-3; TRBD1, the D gene given by the table, was not confirmed from the DNA. TRBV21-1 represents a pseudogene. The CDR3 contains 16 residues.